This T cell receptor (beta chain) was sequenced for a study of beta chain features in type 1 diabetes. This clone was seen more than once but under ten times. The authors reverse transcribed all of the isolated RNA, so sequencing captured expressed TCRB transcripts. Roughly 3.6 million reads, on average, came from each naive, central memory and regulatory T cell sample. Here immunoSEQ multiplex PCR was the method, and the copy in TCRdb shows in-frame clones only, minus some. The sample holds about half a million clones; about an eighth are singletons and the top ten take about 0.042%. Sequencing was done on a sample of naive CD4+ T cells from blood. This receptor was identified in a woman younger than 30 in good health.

This CDR3 reads CAWSSKKQYF. In nucleotides, the CDR3 is TGTGCCTGGAGTTCGAAGAAGCAGTACTTC. The V gene is TRBV30, the J gene TRBJ2-7; D is unclear. This CDR3 spans 10 amino acids. Trimming left V 2 bases short and J 8 bases short, with 7 bases between. Germline CDR1 is GTSNPN and CDR2 is SVGIG (reference sequence).